A single sample is the source of the 15 T cell receptor beta chains below, sequenced in a study of T cell responses to AZD1222 COVID-19 vaccine. Profiling relied on immunoSEQ multiplex PCR, and the TCRdb table lists in-frame clones only, not all of them. The sample consists of fewer than 130,000 clones, roughly 90% of them appearing once. This specimen consisted of peripheral blood, obtained on day 0 of AZD1222 vaccination. Receptors originate from an adult in good health.

The chain carries TRBV6-1 and TRBJ1-1, with D tentatively TRBD1 (6 bases). CDR3 size: 13 residues. Germline lookup yields CDR1 MNHNS and CDR2 SASEGT. V lost 7 bases and J lost 4, with 13 bases in between. The CDR3 nucleotides read TGTGCCAGCAACAAAGGGGGGGGCACTGAAGCTTTCTTT. It codes for CASNKGGGTEAFF.

A single count supports this clone. The chain combines TRBV18 with TRBJ2-7, with a weak D call TRBD2 (5 bases). Trimming left V 5 bases short and J 6 bases short, with 17 bases between. This CDR3 has 14 amino acids. CDR1 and CDR2 (germline): KGHSH, LQKENI. The chain's CDR3 is CASSYLAAEPEQYF. CDR3 nucleotides: TGTGCCAGCTCATATCTAGCCGCCGAACCCGAGCAGTACTTC.

The chain carries TRBV4-2 and TRBJ2-1, with TRBD1 matching 8 bases. Trimming at V came to 0 bases and at J to 7 bases, leaving 2 bases not matched to a gene. This CDR3 has 14 residues. CDR1 and CDR2 (germline): LGHNA, YNFKEQ. DNA of the CDR3: TGTGCCAGCAGCCAAGACAGGGGGCTGAATGAGCAGTTCTTC. It encodes CASSQDRGLNEQFF.

The chain has TRBV27 and TRBJ1-1; 7 bases match TRBD1. Germline assignment: CDR1 MNHEY and CDR2 SMNVEV (reference sequence). J was trimmed by 0 bases and V by 6 bases; bases with no gene match: 10. CDR3 size: 16 residues. The CDR3 DNA sequence: TGTGCCAGCAGCCCCAGGGGGGGTACAATGAACACTGAAGCTTTCTTT. Translated, it gives CASSPRGGTMNTEAFF.

The gene calls are TRBV18 and TRBJ2-3; 8 nucleotides line up with TRBD1. CDR1 and CDR2 (germline): KGHSH, LQKENI. V was clipped by 3 bases and J by 1 base; unmatched bases: 6. This CDR3 contains 16 residues. CDR3 DNA: TGTGCCAGCTCACCCATGACAGGGGCCCGCACAGATACGCAGTATTTT. Translated, it gives CASSPMTGARTDTQYF.

The chain is built from TRBV3-1 (or the pseudogene TRBV3-2) and TRBJ2-5; a weak D match, TRBD1 (5 bases). Germline V CDR1 and CDR2: LGHDT, YNNKEL (reference sequence). V lost 3 bases and J 9 bases, leaving 11 bases between the germline ends. CDR3 length equals 12 residues. The CDR3 DNA is TGTGCCAGCAGCCAGGGGCTGCCTTCCCAGTACTTC. Translating it yields CASSQGLPSQYF.

This clone was observed a handful of times. This sequence joins TRBV4-1 and TRBJ1-4, with 7 bases lining up with TRBD1. CDR3 length: 16 amino acids. Trimming cost V 4 bases and J 0 bases; bases outside gene matches: 5. Per the germline V gene, CDR1 is MGHRA and CDR2 is YSYEKL. The CDR3 nucleotides read TGCGCCAGCAGCCCCGGACAGGCTGCAACTAATGAAAAACTGTTTTTT. Protein product: CASSPGQAATNEKLFF.

This clone was observed a handful of times. This chain joins TRBV5-5 and TRBJ2-7; weak D call: TRBD1 (6 bases). The CDR3 sequence is 14 residues long. Germline-derived CDR1 and CDR2 are SGHKS and YYEKEE (reference sequence). The V end was cut by 1 base, the J end by 6 bases, with 14 bases between. CDR3 in DNA: TGTGCCAGCAGCTTGACGCAGGGGCTCGTCGAGCAGTACTTC. Protein: CASSLTQGLVEQYF.

J is TRBJ2-7 and V is TRBV6-5, with D maybe TRBD2 (5 bases). This CDR3 has 14 residues. The germline CDR1 and CDR2 sequences are MNHEY and SVGAGI. The germline V and J ends were trimmed by 0 bases and 2 bases, with 8 bases remaining between them. Here the CDR3 reads CASSYSPGTYEQYF. In nucleotides, the CDR3 is TGTGCCAGCAGTTACTCCCCGGGGACCTACGAGCAGTACTTC.

The chain has TRBV6-5 and TRBJ1-1, with D tentatively TRBD1 (6 bases). Germline CDR1 reads MNHEY; CDR2 reads SVGAGI. Trimming stripped 6 bases from V and 9 bases from J, with 14 bases between. The CDR3 sequence is 12 residues long. The CDR3 sequence is CASRGNGQQAFF. The CDR3 DNA sequence: TGTGCCAGCAGGGGGAATGGACAGCAAGCTTTCTTT.

V gene TRBV11-2 combines with J gene TRBJ1-2; the D is unclear. V was cut by 5 bases and J by 5 bases, with 18 bases left in between. The germline CDR1 and CDR2 sequences are SGHAT and FQNNGV. CDR3 length: 15 residues. The CDR3 nucleotides are TGTGCCAGCAGCCCCAATCTGGGGTATTTGTATGGCTACACCTTC. It translates to CASSPNLGYLYGYTF.

This clone was seen once. This chain uses TRBV12-5 with TRBJ1-1, with 7 bases matching TRBD1. The V gene end was trimmed by 5 bases and the J gene end by 0 bases; junction bases not matched to a gene: 3. Per the germline V gene, CDR1 is LGHNT and CDR2 is FRNRAP. CDR3 length: 14 amino acids. The CDR3 sequence: CASGPGTVNTEAFF. The CDR3 DNA follows: TGTGCTAGTGGTCCCGGGACAGTGAACACTGAAGCTTTCTTT.

The rearrangement uses TRBV28 and TRBJ1-2; D unclear. The CDR3 covers 14 residues. Looked up from germline, CDR1 is MDHEN and CDR2 is SYDVKM. Trimming stripped 6 bases from V and 8 bases from J, with 19 bases between. The CDR3 DNA is TGTGCCAGCAGATCATCCGGGGAGCACAGAGGCTACACCTTC. This gives the protein CASRSSGEHRGYTF.

This chain links TRBV13 with TRBJ1-3; no definite D call. Germline CDR1 and CDR2: PRHDT and FYEKMQ (reference sequence). The CDR3 is 15 residues long. The germline V and J ends were trimmed by 0 bases and 1 base, with 7 bases remaining between them. CDR3 sequence (DNA): TGTGCCAGCAGCTTAGGCCCCCGGTCTGGAAACACCATATATTTT. This encodes CASSLGPRSGNTIYF.

Written as DNA, the CDR3 is TGTGCCAGCAGTTACTCGAAGGGACGTAACACCGGGGAGCTGTTTTTT. Translated: CASSYSKGRNTGELFF. The V call is TRBV6-6, the J call TRBJ2-2, with D tentatively TRBD1 or TRBD2 (5 bases each). With 0 bases removed from V and 2 bases from J, the gap between germline ends came to 10 bases. CDR3 length: 16 amino acids. The V gene's germline CDR1 is MNHNY and CDR2 SVGAGI (reference sequence).